The T cell receptor beta chain described here comes from a study of blood T cell repertoires in COVID-19 (dated by TCRdb to the early 2020s). As for the study more broadly: Collaborator samples came from the United States, Italy and Spain and covered acute and convalescent phases of COVID-19. The prospective study material was composed of cDNA or gDNA derived from T cells, B-cell-depleted T cells, or PBMCs. The dataset comprised deeply sampled blood TCRbeta repertoires from subjects exposed to, actively infected with, or recovered from COVID-19. The repertoires were made available in a free public database intended to serve as a resource for research on the immune response to SARS-CoV-2. The samples were drawn from the first 160 participants of the ongoing ImmuneRACE study and from about 1,200 subjects provided by 6 global collaborators. Nearly every sample came with metadata listing a de-identified subject ID, COVID-19 status, age in years and sex. Where available, HLA class I and class II types were taken from metadata supplied by the sample provider and were not determined by assay-based typing. On the study overall, not on this receptor specifically: The amount of clinical and demographic metadata varied by source and participant and was provided uncurated.

TCRbeta CDR3 regions were amplified from genomic DNA by means of the immunoSEQ Assay, a bias-controlled multiplex PCR. As for the authors' bioinformatics: The number of nucleated cells in each sample was estimated from the amplification of reference gene primers within the assay. To quantify the absolute abundance of each unique TCRbeta CDR3 rearrangement, sequence reads were collapsed and filtered. Productive Simpson clonality was computed per sample as the square root of Simpson's diversity index over productive rearrangements. Sourced from immuneACCESS, this table was stored by TCRdb with only in-frame sequences that have V and J called. A share of the clones is absent; for the studies checked, an unresolved V gene accounts for under half, and the remainder has no known explanation. V and J calls and clone size are as listed in that table; D and trimming were resolved from the DNA. The sample table contains 250,000 to 300,000 clones; only one count was recorded for roughly 80% of them. The top ten clonotypes cover roughly 5.3% of the sample.

The CDR3 runs 15 residues from the cysteine to the phenylalanine. The CDR3 DNA has 45 bases and is translated from base 1. From the germline V gene, CDR1 is SNHLY and CDR2 is FYNNEI. The junction shows trimming of 4 bases on V and 3 bases on J, plus 13 bases between the germline ends. In the prospective study, participants were roughly 18 to 100 years old, resided in 25 or so geographic areas of the United States, and were enrolled through a virtual design. In the prospective study, cohorts were assigned on the basis of participant-reported clinical history obtained from a screening survey and a study questionnaire. Exposed participants were defined as having been in contact with someone with a PCR-confirmed or clinician-diagnosed COVID-19 case within 2 weeks of study entry. Mobile phlebotomists in the prospective study collected whole blood, serum and a nasopharyngeal or oropharyngeal swab from every participant. Participants in the prospective study had the option to provide additional blood draws and questionnaires over a roughly 2-month period. Prospective study blood samples were shipped either frozen or at room temperature before DNA extraction.

A remark on this clone: The antigen it binds to is not known. Base qualities are not at hand, and no much larger clone is one base apart.

Sequenced: PBMCs or T cells enriched from blood (not recorded which). The chain is made from TRBV2 and TRBJ1-5, with the D gene not clear enough to name. The receptor comes from a man in his forties or fifties who had been exposed to COVID-19. DNA sequence: TGTGCCAGCAGTGGGTTTGTCAGTGTCAATCAGCCCCAGCATTTT. Its product reads: CASSGFVSVNQPQHF.